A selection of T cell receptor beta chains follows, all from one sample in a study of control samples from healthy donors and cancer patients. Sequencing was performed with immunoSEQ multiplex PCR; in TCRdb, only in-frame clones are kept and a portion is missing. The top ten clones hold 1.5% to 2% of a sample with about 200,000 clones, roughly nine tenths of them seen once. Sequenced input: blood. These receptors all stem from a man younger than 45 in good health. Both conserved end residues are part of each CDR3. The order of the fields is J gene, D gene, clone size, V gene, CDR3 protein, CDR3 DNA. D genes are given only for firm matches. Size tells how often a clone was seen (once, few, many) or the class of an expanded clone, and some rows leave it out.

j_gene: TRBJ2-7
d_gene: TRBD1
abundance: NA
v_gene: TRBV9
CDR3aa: CASSDGTGVDEQYF
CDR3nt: TGTGCCAGCAGCGACGGGACAGGGGTCGACGAGCAGTACTTC

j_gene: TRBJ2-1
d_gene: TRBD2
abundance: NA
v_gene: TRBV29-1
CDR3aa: CSVVTSGGNYNEQFF
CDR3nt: TGCAGCGTTGTAACTAGCGGGGGGAACTACAATGAGCAGTTCTTC

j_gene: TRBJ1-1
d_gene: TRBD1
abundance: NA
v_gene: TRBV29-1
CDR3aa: CSVSYRGQRNTEAFF
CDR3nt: TGCAGCGTTTCCTACAGGGGGCAGCGAAACACTGAAGCTTTCTTT

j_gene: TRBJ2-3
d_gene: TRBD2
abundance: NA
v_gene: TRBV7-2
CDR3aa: CASSLVFSGGPTDTQYF
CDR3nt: TGTGCCAGCAGCTTAGTATTTAGCGGGGGCCCCACAGATACGCAGTATTTT

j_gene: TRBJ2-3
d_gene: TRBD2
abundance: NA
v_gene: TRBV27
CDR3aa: CASSLYSGVNTDTQYF
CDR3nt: TGTGCCAGCAGTTTATATAGCGGGGTAAACACAGATACGCAGTATTTT

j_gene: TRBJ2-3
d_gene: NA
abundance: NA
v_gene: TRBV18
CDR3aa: CASSRVGGTDTQYF
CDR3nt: TGTGCCAGCTCACGTGTTGGGGGCACAGATACGCAGTATTTT

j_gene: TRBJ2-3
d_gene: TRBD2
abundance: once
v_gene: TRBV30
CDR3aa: CAWSAHGLAGGGQYF
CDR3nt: TGTGCCTGGAGTGCCCACGGACTAGCGGGGGGAGGGCAGTATTTT

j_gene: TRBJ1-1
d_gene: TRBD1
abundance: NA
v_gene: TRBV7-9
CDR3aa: CASRRPRQGDFRAFF
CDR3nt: TGTGCCAGCAGACGACCCCGACAGGGGGACTTTCGAGCTTTCTTT

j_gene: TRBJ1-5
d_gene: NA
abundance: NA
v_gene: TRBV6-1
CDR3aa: CASSEAGASNQPQHF
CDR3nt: TGTGCCAGCAGTGAAGCGGGGGCCAGCAATCAGCCCCAGCATTTT

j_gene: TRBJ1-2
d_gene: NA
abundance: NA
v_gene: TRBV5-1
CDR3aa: CASSLGQANYGYTF
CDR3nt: TGCGCCAGCAGCTTGGGGCAGGCTAACTATGGCTACACCTTC

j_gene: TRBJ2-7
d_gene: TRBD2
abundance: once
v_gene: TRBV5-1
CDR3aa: CASSGGGSLFSYEQYF
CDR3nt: TGCGCCAGCAGTGGGGGGGGGTCCTTATTTTCCTACGAGCAGTACTTC

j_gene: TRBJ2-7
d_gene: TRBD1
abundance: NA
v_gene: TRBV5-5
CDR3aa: CASSLEGQTYEQYF
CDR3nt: TGTGCCAGCAGCTTGGAGGGACAGACCTACGAGCAGTACTTC

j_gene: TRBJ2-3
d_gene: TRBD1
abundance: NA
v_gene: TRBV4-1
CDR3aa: CASSLGQGGTDTQYF
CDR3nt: TGCGCCAGCAGCCTGGGACAGGGTGGGACAGATACGCAGTATTTT

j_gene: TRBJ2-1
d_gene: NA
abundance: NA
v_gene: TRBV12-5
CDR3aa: CASDGWGVDNEQFF
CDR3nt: TGTGCTAGTGACGGTTGGGGGGTGGACAATGAGCAGTTCTTC

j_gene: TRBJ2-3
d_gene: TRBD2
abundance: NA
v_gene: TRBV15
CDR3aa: CATRSGGRGTDTQYF
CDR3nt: TGTGCCACCAGGTCGGGGGGGCGTGGGACAGATACGCAGTATTTT

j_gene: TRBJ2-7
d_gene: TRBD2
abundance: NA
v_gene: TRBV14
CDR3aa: CASSQGRLAGSSYEQYF
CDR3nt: TGTGCCAGCAGCCAAGGCCGACTAGCGGGGAGCTCCTACGAGCAGTACTTC

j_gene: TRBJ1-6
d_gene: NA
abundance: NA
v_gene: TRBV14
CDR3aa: CASSQGGQSRSPLHF
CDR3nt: TGTGCCAGCAGCCAAGGCGGACAGTCGCGGTCACCCCTCCACTTT

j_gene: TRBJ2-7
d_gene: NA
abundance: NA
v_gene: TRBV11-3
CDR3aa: CASRTPWTEGYEQYF
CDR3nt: TGTGCCAGCAGAACCCCGTGGACAGAAGGGTACGAGCAGTACTTC

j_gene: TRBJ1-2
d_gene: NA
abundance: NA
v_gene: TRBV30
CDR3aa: CAWSDYRGRYTF
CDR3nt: TGTGCCTGGAGTGATTACAGAGGACGCTACACCTTC

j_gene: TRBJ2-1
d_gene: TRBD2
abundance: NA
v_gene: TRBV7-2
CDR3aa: CASSLGGGYNEQFF
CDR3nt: TGTGCCAGCAGCTTAGGGGGGGGTTACAATGAGCAGTTCTTC

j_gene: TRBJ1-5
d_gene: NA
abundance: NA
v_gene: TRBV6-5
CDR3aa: CASSFDSNQPQHF
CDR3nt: TGTGCCAGCAGTTTTGACAGCAATCAGCCCCAGCATTTT

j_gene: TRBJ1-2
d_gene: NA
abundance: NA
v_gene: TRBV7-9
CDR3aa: CAGSAGWDGGYTF
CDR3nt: TGTGCCGGTTCGGCAGGGTGGGACGGGGGCTACACCTTC

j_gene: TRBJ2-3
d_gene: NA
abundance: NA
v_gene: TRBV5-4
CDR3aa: CASSTRGAGKSTDTQYF
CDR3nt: TGTGCCAGCAGCACCCGGGGGGCGGGGAAAAGCACAGATACGCAGTATTTT

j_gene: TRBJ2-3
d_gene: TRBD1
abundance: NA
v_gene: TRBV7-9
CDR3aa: CASRGTGATDTQYF
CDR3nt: TGTGCCAGCAGGGGGACAGGGGCCACAGATACGCAGTATTTT

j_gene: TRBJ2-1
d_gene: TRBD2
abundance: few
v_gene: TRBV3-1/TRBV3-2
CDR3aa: CASGLSSYNEQFF
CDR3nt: TGTGCTAGCGGGCTGAGCTCCTACAATGAGCAGTTCTTC

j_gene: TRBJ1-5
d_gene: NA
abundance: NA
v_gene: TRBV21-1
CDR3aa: CAIRVRQPQHF
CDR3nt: TGTGCGATCAGGGTTCGTCAGCCCCAGCATTTT

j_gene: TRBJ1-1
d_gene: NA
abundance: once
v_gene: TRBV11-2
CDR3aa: CASSLARGTEAFF
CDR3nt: TGTGCCAGCAGCTTAGCCAGGGGAACTGAAGCTTTCTTT

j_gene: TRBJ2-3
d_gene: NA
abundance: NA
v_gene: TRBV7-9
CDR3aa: CASSEGPDTQYF
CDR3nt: TGTGCCAGCAGCGAGGGCCCAGATACGCAGTATTTT

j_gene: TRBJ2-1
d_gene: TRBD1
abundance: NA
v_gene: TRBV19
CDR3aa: CASRAGTGAYNEQFF
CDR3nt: TGTGCCAGTAGGGCCGGGACAGGGGCCTACAATGAGCAGTTCTTC

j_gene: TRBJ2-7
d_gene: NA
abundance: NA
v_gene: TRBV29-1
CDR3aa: CSAQRTSSEQYF
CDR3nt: TGCAGCGCCCAACGAACATCTTCCGAGCAGTACTTC

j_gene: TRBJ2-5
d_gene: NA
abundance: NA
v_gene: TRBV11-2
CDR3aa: CASSPRAPRGETQYF
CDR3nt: TGTGCCAGCAGCCCAAGGGCTCCTAGGGGAGAGACCCAGTACTTC

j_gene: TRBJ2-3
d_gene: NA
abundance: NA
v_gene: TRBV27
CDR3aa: CASSSLSTDTQYF
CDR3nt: TGTGCCAGCAGTTCCCTTAGCACAGATACGCAGTATTTT

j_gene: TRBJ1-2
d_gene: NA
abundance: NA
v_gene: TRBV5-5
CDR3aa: CASSLEGTDLDGYTF
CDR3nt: TGTGCCAGCAGCTTGGAGGGGACGGATCTTGATGGCTACACCTTC

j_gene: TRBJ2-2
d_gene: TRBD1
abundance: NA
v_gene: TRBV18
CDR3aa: CASSPPGQGLTGELFF
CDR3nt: TGTGCCAGCTCACCACCGGGACAGGGGCTCACCGGGGAGCTGTTTTTT

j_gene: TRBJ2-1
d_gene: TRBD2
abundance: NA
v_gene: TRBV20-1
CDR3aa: CSASGLAGAGSYNEQFF
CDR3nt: TGCAGTGCTAGTGGGCTAGCGGGGGCAGGCTCCTACAATGAGCAGTTCTTC

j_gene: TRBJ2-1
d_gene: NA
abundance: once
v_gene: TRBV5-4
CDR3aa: CASSLVSYNEQFF
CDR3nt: TGTGCCAGCAGCTTGGTTAGCTACAATGAGCAGTTCTTC

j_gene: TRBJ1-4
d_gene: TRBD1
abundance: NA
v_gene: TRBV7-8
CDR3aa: CASSRDRVNEKLFF
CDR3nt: TGTGCCAGCAGCCGGGACAGGGTTAATGAAAAACTGTTTTTT

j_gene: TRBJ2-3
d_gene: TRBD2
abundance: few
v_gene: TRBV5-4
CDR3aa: CASSLARTSGGGTDTQYF
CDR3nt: TGTGCCAGCAGCTTGGCGAGGACTAGCGGGGGGGGCACAGATACGCAGTATTTT

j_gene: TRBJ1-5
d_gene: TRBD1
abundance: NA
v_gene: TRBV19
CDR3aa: CASSIAQGAQPQHF
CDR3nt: TGTGCCAGTAGTATAGCCCAGGGGGCTCAGCCCCAGCATTTT